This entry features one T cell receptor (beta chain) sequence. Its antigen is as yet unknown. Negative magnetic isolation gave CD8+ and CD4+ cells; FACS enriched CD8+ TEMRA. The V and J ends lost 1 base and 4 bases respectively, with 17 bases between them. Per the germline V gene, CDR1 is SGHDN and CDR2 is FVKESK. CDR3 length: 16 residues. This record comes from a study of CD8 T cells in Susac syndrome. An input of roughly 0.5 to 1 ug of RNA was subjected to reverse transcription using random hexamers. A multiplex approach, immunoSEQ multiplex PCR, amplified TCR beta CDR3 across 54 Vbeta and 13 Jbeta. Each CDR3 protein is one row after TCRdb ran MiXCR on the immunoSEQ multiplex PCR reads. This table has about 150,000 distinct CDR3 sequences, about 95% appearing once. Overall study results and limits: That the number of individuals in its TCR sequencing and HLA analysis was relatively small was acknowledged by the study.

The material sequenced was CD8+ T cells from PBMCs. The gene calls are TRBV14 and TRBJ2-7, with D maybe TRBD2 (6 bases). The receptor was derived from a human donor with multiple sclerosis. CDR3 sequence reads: CASSQGLPGGGYEQYF. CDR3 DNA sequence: TGTGCCAGCAGCCAAGGGTTGCCCGGGGGAGGATACGAGCAGTACTTC.